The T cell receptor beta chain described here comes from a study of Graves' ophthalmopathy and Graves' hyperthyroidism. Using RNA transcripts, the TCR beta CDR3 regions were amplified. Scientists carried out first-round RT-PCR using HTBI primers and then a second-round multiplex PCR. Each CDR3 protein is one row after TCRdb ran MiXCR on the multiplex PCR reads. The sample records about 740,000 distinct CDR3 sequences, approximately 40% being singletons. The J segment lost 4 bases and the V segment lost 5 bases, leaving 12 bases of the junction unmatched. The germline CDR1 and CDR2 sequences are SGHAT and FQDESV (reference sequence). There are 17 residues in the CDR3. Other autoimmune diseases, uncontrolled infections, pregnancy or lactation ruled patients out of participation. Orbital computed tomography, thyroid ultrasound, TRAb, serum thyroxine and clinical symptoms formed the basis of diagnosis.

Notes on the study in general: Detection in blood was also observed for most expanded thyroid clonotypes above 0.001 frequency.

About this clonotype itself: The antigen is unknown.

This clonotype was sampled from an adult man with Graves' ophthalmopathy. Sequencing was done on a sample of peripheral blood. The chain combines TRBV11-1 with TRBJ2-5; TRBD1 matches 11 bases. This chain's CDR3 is CASSLDRGQFRGETQYF. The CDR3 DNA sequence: TGTGCCAGCAGCCTGGACAGGGGGCAGTTCAGGGGAGAGACCCAGTACTTC. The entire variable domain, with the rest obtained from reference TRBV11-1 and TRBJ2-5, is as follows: EAEVAQSPRYKITEKSQAVAFWCDPISGHATLYWYRQILGQGPELLVQFQDESVVDDSQLPKDRFSAERLKGVDSTLKIQPAELGDSAMYLCASSLDRGQFRGETQYFGPGTRLLVL.